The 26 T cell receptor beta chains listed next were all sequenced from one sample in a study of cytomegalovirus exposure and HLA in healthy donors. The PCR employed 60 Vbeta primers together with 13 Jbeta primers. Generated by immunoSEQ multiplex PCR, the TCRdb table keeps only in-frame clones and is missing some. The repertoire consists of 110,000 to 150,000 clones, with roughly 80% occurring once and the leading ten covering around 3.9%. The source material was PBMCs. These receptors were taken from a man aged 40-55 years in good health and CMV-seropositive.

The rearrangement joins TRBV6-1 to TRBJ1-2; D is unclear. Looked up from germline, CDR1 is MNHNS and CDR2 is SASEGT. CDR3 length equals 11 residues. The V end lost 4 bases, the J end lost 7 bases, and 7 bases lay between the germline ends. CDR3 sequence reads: CASSAPGGYTF. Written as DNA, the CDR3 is TGTGCCAGCAGTGCTCCCGGTGGCTACACCTTC.

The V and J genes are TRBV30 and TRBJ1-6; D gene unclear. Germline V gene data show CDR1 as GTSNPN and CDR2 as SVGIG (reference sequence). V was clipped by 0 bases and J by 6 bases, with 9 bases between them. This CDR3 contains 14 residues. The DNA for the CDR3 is TGTGCCTGGAGTGTACTGAACAGTAATTCACCCCTCCACTTT. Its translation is CAWSVLNSNSPLHF.

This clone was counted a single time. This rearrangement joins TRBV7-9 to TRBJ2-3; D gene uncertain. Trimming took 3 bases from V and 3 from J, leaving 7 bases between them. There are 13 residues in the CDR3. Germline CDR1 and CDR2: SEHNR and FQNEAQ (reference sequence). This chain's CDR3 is CASSFAQTDTQYF. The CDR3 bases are TGTGCCAGCAGCTTCGCACAGACAGATACGCAGTATTTT.

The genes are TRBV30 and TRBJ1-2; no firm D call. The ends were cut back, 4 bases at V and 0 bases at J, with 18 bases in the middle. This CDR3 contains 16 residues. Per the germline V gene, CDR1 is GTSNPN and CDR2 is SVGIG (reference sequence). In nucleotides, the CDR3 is TGTGCCTGGATTTCACGGACCCTGAGGGCTAACTATGGCTACACCTTC. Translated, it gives CAWISRTLRANYGYTF.

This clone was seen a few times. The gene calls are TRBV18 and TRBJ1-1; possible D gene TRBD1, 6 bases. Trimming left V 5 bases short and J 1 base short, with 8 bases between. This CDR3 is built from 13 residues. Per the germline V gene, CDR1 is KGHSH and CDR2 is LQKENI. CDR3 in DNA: TGTGCCAGCTCATCGGGACAGAACACTGAAGCTTTCTTT. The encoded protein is CASSSGQNTEAFF.

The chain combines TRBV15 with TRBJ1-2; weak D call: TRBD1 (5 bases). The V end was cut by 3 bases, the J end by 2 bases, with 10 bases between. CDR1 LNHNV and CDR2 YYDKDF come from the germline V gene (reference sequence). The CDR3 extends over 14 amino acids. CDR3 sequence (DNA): TGTGCCACCAGCAGGTCTCAGGGAAACTATGGCTACACCTTC. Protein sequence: CATSRSQGNYGYTF.

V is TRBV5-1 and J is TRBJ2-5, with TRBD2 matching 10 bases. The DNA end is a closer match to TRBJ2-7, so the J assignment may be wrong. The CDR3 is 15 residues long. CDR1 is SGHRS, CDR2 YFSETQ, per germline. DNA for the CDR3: TGCGCCAGCAAGGCTAGCGGGAGAGGCTCCTACGAGCAGTACTTC. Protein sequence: CASKASGRGSYEQYF.

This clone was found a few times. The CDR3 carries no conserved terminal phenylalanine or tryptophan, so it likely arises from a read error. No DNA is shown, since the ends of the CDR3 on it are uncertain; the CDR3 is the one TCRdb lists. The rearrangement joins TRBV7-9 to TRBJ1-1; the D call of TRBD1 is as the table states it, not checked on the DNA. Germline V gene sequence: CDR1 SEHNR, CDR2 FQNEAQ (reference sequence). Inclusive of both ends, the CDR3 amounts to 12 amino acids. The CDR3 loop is CSSLFPDRGVLY.

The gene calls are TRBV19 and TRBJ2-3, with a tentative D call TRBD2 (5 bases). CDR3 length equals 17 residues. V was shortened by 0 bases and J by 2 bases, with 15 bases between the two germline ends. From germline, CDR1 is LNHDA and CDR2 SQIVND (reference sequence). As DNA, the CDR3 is TGTGCCAGTAGTATAGATCCGAGCGGCCTAAACACAGATACGCAGTATTTT. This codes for CASSIDPSGLNTDTQYF.

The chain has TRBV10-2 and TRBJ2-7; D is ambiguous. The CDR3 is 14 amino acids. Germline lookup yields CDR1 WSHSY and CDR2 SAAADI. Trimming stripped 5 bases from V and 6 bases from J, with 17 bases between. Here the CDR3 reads CASSSENPSSEQYF. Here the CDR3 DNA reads TGCGCCAGCAGTTCGGAGAACCCTTCCAGCGAGCAGTACTTC.

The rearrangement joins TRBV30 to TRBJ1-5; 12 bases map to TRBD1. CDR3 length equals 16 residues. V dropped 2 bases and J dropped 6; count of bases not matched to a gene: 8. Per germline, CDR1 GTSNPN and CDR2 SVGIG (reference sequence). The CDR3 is CAWSPQGTGGRQPQHF. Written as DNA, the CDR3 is TGTGCCTGGAGTCCCCAAGGGACAGGGGGCCGTCAGCCCCAGCATTTT.

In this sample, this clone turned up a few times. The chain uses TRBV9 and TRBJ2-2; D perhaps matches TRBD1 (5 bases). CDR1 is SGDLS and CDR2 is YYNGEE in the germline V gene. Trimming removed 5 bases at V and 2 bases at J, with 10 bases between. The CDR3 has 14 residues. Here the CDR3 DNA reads TGTGCCAGCAGTAATTGGGGCAACACCGGGGAGCTGTTTTTT. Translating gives CASSNWGNTGELFF.

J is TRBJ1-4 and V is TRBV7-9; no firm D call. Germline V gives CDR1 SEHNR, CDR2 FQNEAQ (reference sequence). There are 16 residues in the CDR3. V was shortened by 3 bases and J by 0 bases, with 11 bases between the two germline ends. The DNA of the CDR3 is TGTGCCAGCAGCTTTCAGACGGGTGCAACTAATGAAAAACTGTTTTTT. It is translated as CASSFQTGATNEKLFF. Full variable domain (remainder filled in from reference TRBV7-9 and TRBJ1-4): DTGVSQNPRHKITKRGQNVTFRCDPISEHNRLYWYRQTLGQGPEFLTYFQNEAQLEKSRLLSDRFSAERPKGSFSTLEIQRTEQGDSAMYLCASSFQTGATNEKLFFGSGTQLSVL.

The CDR3 nucleotides are TGTGCCAGCAGCTCCCACTCAGGGGCGGGAGGTGAAGCTTTCTTT. It encodes CASSSHSGAGGEAFF. The J gene is TRBJ1-1, the V gene TRBV7-2, with D maybe TRBD1 (6 bases). The CDR3 has 15 amino acids. V lost 4 bases, J lost 7 bases, and 19 bases lay in between. Germline lookup yields CDR1 SGHTA and CDR2 FQGNSA.

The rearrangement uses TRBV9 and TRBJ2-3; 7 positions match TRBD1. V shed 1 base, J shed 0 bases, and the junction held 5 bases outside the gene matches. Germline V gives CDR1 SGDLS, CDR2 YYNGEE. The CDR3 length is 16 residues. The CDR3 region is CASSVIDRVSTDTQYF. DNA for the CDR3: TGTGCCAGCAGCGTAATCGACAGGGTTAGCACAGATACGCAGTATTTT.

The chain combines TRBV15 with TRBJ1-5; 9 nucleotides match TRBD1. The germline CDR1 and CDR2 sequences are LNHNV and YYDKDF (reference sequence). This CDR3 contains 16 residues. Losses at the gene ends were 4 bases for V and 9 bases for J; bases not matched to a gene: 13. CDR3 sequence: CATSKLLTGGILPQHF. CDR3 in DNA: TGTGCCACCAGCAAACTACTGACAGGGGGAATTTTGCCCCAGCATTTT. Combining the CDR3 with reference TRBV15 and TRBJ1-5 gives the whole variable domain DAMVIQNPRYQVTQFGKPVTLSCSQTLNHNVMYWYQQKSSQAPKLLFHYYDKDFNNEADTPDNFQSRRPNTSFCFLDIRSPGLGDTAMYLCATSKLLTGGILPQHFGDGTRLSIL.

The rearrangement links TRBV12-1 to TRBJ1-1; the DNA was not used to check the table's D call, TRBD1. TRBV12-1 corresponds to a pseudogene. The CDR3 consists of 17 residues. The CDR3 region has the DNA TGTGCCAGCAGCTTTTGGGGATTGGACAGGGATTTCTCTCTGGCTTTCTTT. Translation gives CASSFWGLDRDFSLAFF.

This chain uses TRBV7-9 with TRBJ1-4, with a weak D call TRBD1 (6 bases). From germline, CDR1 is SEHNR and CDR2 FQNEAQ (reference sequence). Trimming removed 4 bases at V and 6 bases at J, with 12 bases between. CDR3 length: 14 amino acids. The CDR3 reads CASSSPGGYEKLFF. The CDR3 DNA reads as TGTGCCAGCAGCTCCCCTGGGGGCTATGAAAAACTGTTTTTT.

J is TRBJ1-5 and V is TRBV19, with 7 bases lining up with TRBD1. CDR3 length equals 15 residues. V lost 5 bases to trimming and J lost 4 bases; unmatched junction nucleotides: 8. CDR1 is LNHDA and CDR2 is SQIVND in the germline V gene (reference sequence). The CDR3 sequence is CASSLQGQRNQPQHF. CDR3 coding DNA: TGTGCCAGTAGTCTCCAGGGACAGCGGAATCAGCCCCAGCATTTT.

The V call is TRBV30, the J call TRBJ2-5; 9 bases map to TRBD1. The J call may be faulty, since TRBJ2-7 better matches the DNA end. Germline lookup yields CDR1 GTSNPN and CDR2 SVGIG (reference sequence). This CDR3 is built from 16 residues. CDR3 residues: CAWSAGPGQGRYEQYF. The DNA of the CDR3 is TGTGCCTGGAGCGCTGGACCGGGACAGGGAAGATACGAGCAGTACTTC.

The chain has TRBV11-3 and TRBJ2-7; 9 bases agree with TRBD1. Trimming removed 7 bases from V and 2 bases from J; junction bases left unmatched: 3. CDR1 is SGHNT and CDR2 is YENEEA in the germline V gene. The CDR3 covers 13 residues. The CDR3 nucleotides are TGTGCCAGCACAAGGACAGGGGCCTACGAGCAGTACTTC. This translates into CASTRTGAYEQYF.

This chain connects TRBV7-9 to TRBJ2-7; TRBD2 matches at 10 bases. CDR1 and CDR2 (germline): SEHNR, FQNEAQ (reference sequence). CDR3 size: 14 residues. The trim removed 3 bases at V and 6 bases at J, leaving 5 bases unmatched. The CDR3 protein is CASSFLAGAPEQYF. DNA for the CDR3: TGTGCCAGCAGCTTCCTAGCGGGAGCCCCCGAGCAGTACTTC.

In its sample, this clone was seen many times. This CDR3 is CASRPTGGGSGYTF. The CDR3 DNA follows: TGTGCCAGCAGGCCCACAGGTGGGGGGTCTGGCTACACCTTC. V and J are TRBV6-4 and TRBJ1-2, with a weak D call TRBD1 (5 bases). V lost 6 bases, J lost 7 bases, and 18 bases lay in between. The CDR3 extends over 14 amino acids. The germline gives CDR1 MRHNA, CDR2 SNTAGT.

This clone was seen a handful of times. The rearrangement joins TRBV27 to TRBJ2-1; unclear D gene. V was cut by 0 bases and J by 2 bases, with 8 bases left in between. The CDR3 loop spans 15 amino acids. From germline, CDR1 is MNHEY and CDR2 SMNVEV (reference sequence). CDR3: CASSLSRVAYNEQFF. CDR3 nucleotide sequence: TGTGCCAGCAGTTTATCTCGGGTCGCCTACAATGAGCAGTTCTTC.

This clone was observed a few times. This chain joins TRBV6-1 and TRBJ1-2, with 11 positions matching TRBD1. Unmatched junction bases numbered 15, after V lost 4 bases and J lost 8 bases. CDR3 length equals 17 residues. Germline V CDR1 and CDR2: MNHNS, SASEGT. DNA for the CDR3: TGTGCCAGCAGTGGTAGGACAGGGGGCGAGATTCTCTTGGGCTACACCTTC. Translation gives CASSGRTGGEILLGYTF.

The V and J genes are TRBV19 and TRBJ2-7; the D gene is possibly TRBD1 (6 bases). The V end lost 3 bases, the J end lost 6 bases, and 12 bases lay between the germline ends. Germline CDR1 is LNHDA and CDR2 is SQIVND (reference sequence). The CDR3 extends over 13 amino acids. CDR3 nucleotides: TGTGCCAGTAGTATCCTGCCAGGGGCCGAGCAGTACTTC. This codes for CASSILPGAEQYF.